The entry below gives a single T cell receptor (beta chain) sequence along with its context. V dropped 4 bases and J dropped 6 bases, with 13 bases sitting between them. Germline V gene lookup returns CDR1 GTSNPN and CDR2 SVGIG (reference sequence). This CDR3 spans 13 amino acids. The data derive from a study of control samples from healthy donors and cancer patients. Profiling relied on immunoSEQ multiplex PCR, and the TCRdb table lists in-frame clones only, not all of them. The sample yields tens of thousands of clones, approximately 84% seen once. The chain links TRBV30 to TRBJ2-1; perhaps TRBD1 as D (5 bases). Specimen: PBMCs. The receptor was derived from a man between 70 and 80 years old with lung cancer. In nucleotides, the CDR3 is TGTGCCTGGAACATGCAGGGTATCAATGAGCAGTTCTTC. As protein: CAWNMQGINEQFF.